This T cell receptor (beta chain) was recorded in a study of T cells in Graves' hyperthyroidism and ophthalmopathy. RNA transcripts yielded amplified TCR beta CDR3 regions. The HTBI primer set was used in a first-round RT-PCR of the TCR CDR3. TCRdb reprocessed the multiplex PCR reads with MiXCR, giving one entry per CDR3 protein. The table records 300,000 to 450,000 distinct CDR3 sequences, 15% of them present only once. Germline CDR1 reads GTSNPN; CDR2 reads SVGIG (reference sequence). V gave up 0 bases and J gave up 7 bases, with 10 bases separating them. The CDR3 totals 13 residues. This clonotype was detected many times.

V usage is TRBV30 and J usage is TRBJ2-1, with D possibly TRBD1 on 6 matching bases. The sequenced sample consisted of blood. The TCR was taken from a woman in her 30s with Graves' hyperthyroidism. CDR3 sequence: CAWSVTGSNEQFF. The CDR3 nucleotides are TGTGCCTGGAGTGTAACAGGGTCAAATGAGCAGTTCTTC. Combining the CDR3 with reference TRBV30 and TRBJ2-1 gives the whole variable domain SQTIHQWPATLVQPVGSPLSLECTVEGTSNPNLYWYRQAAGRGLQLLFYSVGIGQISSEVPQNLSASRPQDRQFILSSKKLLLSDSGFYLCAWSVTGSNEQFFGPGTRLTVL.